The entry below gives a single TCR beta chain sequence along with its context. Trimming took off 1 base at V and 7 bases at J, with 9 bases between the two ends. The germline CDR1 and CDR2 sequences are LGHNA and YNFKEQ. The CDR3 totals 13 residues. These data belong to a study of T cell changes during pregnancy in multiple sclerosis. Sequencing used immunoSEQ multiplex PCR; TCRdb keeps in-frame clones, though not all of them. The sample has about 35,000 clones, about 92% seen once. The sample here was CD4+ T cells from peripheral blood mononuclear cells, taken after pregnancy. This receptor was identified in a female donor in good health, enrolled as a control in a pregnancy study. This chain joins TRBV4-2 and TRBJ2-3; D is uncertain. The chain's CDR3 is CASSQGSSYTQYF. In DNA form, the CDR3 reads TGTGCCAGCAGCCAAGGTAGTAGTTATACGCAGTATTTT.